The clone carrying this TCR beta chain was seen many times. What it binds is unknown. The CDR3 covers 14 residues. V was cut by 1 base and J by 1 base, with 8 bases left in between. CDR1 LGHNA and CDR2 YSLEER come from the germline V gene. Previously reported methods and listed TCR primers produced the bulk TCR libraries. TCRdb passed the PCR reads through MiXCR, listing each CDR3 protein once. The table shows some 650,000 distinct CDR3 sequences, with 15% to 20% occurring only once. This sample is part of a study of molecular identifiers for immune sequencing clone quantification. Regarding the study as a whole: Spiked Jurkat TCR RNA originating from one cell could reportedly be identified amid about a million naive cells.

The rearrangement joins TRBV4-3 to TRBJ2-7, with D possibly TRBD1 on 6 matching bases. The sequenced sample was naive CD8+ T cells from blood, with Jurkat cell RNA spiked in. As for subset: FACS-sorted CD8+CD4-CCR7+CD45RA+ naive T cells. The sequence was obtained from a human donor in good health. Some libraries in this study had Jurkat cell RNA spiked in. The CDR3 bases are TGCGCCAGCAGCCAAGGGACAGCATCCTACGAGCAGTACTTC. Translation: CASSQGTASYEQYF.